What follows are 8 T cell receptor beta chains derived from one specimen sequenced in a study of blood T cells in healthy people across ages. Next came a second PCR, run for roughly 7 to 12 cycles, which used a sample-barcoded 5' primer along with a J-beta primer mix. MiXCR, run by TCRdb on the 5' RACE reads, gives a single entry per CDR3 protein. Here the sample spans 1.5 million to 2 million distinct CDR3 sequences, around 48% being singletons. Sequencing used blood. The receptors here all came from a middle-aged woman in good health.

Concerning this clonotype itself: One junction end does not reproduce the germline sequence, and a read error may be involved. The J gene is TRBJ2-3, the V gene TRBV11-2; 8 nucleotides agree with TRBD2. CDR1 is SGHAT, CDR2 FQNNGV, per germline. The CDR3 consists of 19 residues. Here the CDR3 reads CASSLALGRSGASTDTQYF. The CDR3 region has the DNA TGTGCTAGCAGCTTAGCCCTCGGCCGTAGCGGGGCTAGCACAGATACGCAGTATTTT. Supplemented by reference TRBV11-2 and TRBJ2-3, the full variable domain reads EAGVAQSPRYKIIEKRQSVAFWCNPISGHATLYWYQQILGQGPKLLIQFQNNGVVDDSQLPKDRFSAERLKGVDSTLKIQPAKLEDSAVYLCASSLALGRSGASTDTQYFGPGTRLTVL.

The chain employs TRBV5-1 and TRBJ2-1, with TRBD1 matching 8 bases. There are 16 residues in the CDR3. Trimming took 3 bases from V and 4 from J; bases not matched to a gene: 9. Germline CDR1 SGHRS, CDR2 YFSETQ. The CDR3 region is CASSSGQGVGYNEQFF. CDR3 nucleotides: TGCGCCAGCAGCTCTGGACAGGGCGTGGGATACAATGAGCAGTTCTTC. Complete variable domain (other parts from reference TRBV5-1 and TRBJ2-1): KAGVTQTPRYLIKTRGQQVTLSCSPISGHRSVSWYQQTPGQGLQFLFEYFSETQRNKGNFPGRFSGRQFSNSRSEMNVSTLELGDSALYLCASSSGQGVGYNEQFFGPGTRLTVL.

The chain links TRBV7-9 to TRBJ2-3; the D gene could be TRBD1 or TRBD2 (5 bases each). CDR1 and CDR2 from the germline V gene are SEHNR and FQNEAQ (reference sequence). CDR3 size: 19 residues. Between the trimmed V and J ends, which lost 5 bases and 7 bases, there was a span of 31 bases. The CDR3 DNA reads as TGTGCCAGCAGCCCCGCAAATATCCGGGACCGAGTCGAAGATTATACGCAGTATTTT. Translation: CASSPANIRDRVEDYTQYF.

The rearrangement uses TRBV10-2 and TRBJ2-5; D not resolved. With 2 bases removed from V and 1 base from J, the gap between germline ends came to 5 bases. The germline gives CDR1 WSHSY, CDR2 SAAADI. CDR3 length: 13 residues. CDR3 sequence reads: CASSEDTQETQYF. DNA of the CDR3: TGCGCCAGCAGTGAGGACACCCAAGAGACCCAGTACTTC.

The table lists this clonotype with a few counts. The chain combines TRBV6-1 with TRBJ2-1; 8 nucleotides align to TRBD2. This CDR3 is 15 amino acids long. Trimming removed 1 base from V and 7 bases from J; junction bases left unmatched: 6. The germline V gene has CDR1 MNHNS and CDR2 SASEGT. CDR3 in DNA: TGTGCCAGCAGTGAAGTCGGGGGGGGTCGGAATGAGCAGTTCTTC. It codes for CASSEVGGGRNEQFF.

A few counts support this clonotype. J is TRBJ2-1 and V is TRBV7-2; D remains ambiguous. V dropped 1 base and J dropped 2 bases, with 9 bases sitting between them. The CDR3 has 15 amino acids. The germline gives CDR1 SGHTA, CDR2 FQGNSA. CDR3 region: CASSLDGRPYNEQFF. In nucleotides, the CDR3 is TGTGCCAGCAGCTTAGACGGCAGACCCTACAATGAGCAGTTCTTC.

This clonotype came up a few times. The chain is built from TRBV6-2 or TRBV6-3 and TRBJ2-1; 12 bases map to TRBD2. The CDR3 totals 18 residues. J was trimmed by 3 bases and V by 2 bases; bases with no gene match: 8. Per the germline V gene, CDR1 is MNHEY and CDR2 is SVGEGT. CDR3: CASSYTTGLAGHYNEQFF. In DNA, the CDR3 is TGTGCCAGCAGTTACACCACCGGACTAGCGGGGCACTACAATGAGCAGTTCTTC.

The chain links TRBV28 to TRBJ1-4; D not resolved. Germline-derived CDR1 and CDR2 are MDHEN and SYDVKM. V lost 5 bases, J lost 5 bases, and 12 bases lay in between. CDR3 length: 14 residues. The CDR3 coding sequence is TGTGCCAGCAGTCCCCCCATGGGAAATGAAAAACTGTTTTTT. Its protein product is CASSPPMGNEKLFF.